This TCR beta chain was identified in a study of spatial heterogeneity in lung cancer. Time point noted: sample taken at primary tumor resection. The CDR3 is 14 residues long. Germline CDR1 and CDR2: SGHNT and YYREEE (reference sequence). With V trimmed by 4 bases and J by 5 bases, 6 bases remained unmatched. TCRdb reprocessed the 5' RACE reads with MiXCR, giving one entry per CDR3 protein. This table has fewer than 7,000 distinct CDR3 sequences, roughly 7.4% appearing once. By sample share, this clonotype is medium-sized. The source was normal lung tissue next to the tumor, collected at surgery. The sequence came from a female donor with early-stage non-small cell lung cancer. The chain carries TRBV5-4 and TRBJ1-2; 9 nucleotides line up with TRBD1. The CDR3 DNA follows: TGTGCCAGCAGCCAGACAGGGGGATTGTATGGCTACACCTTC. Protein sequence: CASSQTGGLYGYTF.